Below are 21 T cell receptor beta chains sequenced from a single sample in a study of CD8+ T cells in alopecia areata. As the sequencing template, cDNA was produced by extracting RNA and reverse transcribing it. This table comes from immunoSEQ multiplex PCR, and its TCRdb copy is limited to in-frame clones, with some not included. This sample yields about 160,000 clones, of which around 87% are seen a single time; less than 15% belongs to the top ten. Here the sequenced sample was CD8+ T cells sorted from blood, taken at week 0. The receptors here all came from a human donor with alopecia areata.

The genes are TRBV7-9 and TRBJ2-2; 8 positions match TRBD1. Germline assignment: CDR1 SEHNR and CDR2 FQNEAQ (reference sequence). This CDR3 is built from 16 residues. The V and J ends lost 4 bases and 5 bases, in that order; junction bases with no gene match: 9. The CDR3: CASSSRQGTGTGELFF. CDR3 bases: TGTGCCAGCAGCTCCCGACAGGGGACTGGAACCGGGGAGCTGTTTTTT.

V gene TRBV27 combines with J gene TRBJ2-7; D may be TRBD1 or TRBD2 (5 bases each). The CDR3 consists of 13 residues. Germline V lookup: CDR1 MNHEY, CDR2 SMNVEV (reference sequence). Trimming shortened V by 7 bases and J by 1 base, and 11 bases separated the two germline ends. The CDR3 DNA is TGTGCCAGCAAAACGGGACCGTCCTACGAGCAGTACTTC. Encoded protein: CASKTGPSYEQYF.

V usage is TRBV25-1 and J usage is TRBJ2-3; D unresolved. CDR1 is MGHDK, CDR2 SYGVNS, per germline. This CDR3 contains 12 residues. V lost 7 bases and J lost 2, with 7 bases in between. The CDR3 loop reads CASTQDTDTQYF. DNA for the CDR3: TGTGCCAGCACTCAGGACACAGATACGCAGTATTTT.

This chain links TRBV19 with TRBJ2-2; D gene uncertain. From germline, CDR1 is LNHDA and CDR2 SQIVND (reference sequence). V lost 3 bases to trimming and J lost 6 bases, with 11 bases between them. The CDR3 covers 14 residues. The CDR3 here is CASSMLATAGELFF. In nucleotides, the CDR3 is TGTGCCAGTAGTATGTTGGCTACCGCCGGGGAGCTGTTTTTT.

V is TRBV7-9 and J is TRBJ1-6; perhaps TRBD1 as D (6 bases). From germline, CDR1 is SEHNR and CDR2 FQNEAQ (reference sequence). The CDR3 is made up of 14 amino acids. The V gene lost 6 bases and the J gene lost 5 bases, with 11 bases spanning the gap. DNA for the CDR3: TGTGCCAGCAGACCAGGGGCCGATAATTCACCCCTCCACTTT. Translated: CASRPGADNSPLHF.

This chain uses TRBV7-3 with TRBJ2-5; a weak D match, TRBD1 (6 bases). The V end lost 4 bases, the J end lost 4 bases, and 10 bases lay between the germline ends. CDR3 length: 13 residues. Germline lookup yields CDR1 SGHTA and CDR2 FQGTGA. DNA for the CDR3: TGTGCCAGCAGCTCGGAAGGGGGAGAGACCCAGTACTTC. Translated, it gives CASSSEGGETQYF.

This clone was detected only a few times. Other DNA sequences within the sample encode an identical CDR3. The chain is built from TRBV27 and TRBJ2-5, with D unclear. Germline assignment: CDR1 MNHEY and CDR2 SMNVEV (reference sequence). V shed 4 bases and J shed 2 bases, with 2 bases lying between them. There are 11 residues in the CDR3. The CDR3 nucleotides read TGTGCCAGCAGTTCTCAAGAGACCCAGTACTTC. It codes for CASSSQETQYF.

The rearrangement uses TRBV15 and TRBJ2-7, with a tentative D call TRBD1 (7 bases). The CDR3 extends over 16 amino acids. Germline assignment: CDR1 LNHNV and CDR2 YYDKDF (reference sequence). Trimming took 3 bases from V and 2 from J, leaving 17 bases between them. CDR3 nucleotide sequence: TGTGCCACCAGCAGTGACCGGGGCAGGGGGGCCTACGAGCAGTACTTC. Amino acid sequence: CATSSDRGRGAYEQYF.

The V gene is TRBV27, the J gene TRBJ2-7; D gene uncertain. With 6 bases removed from V and 2 bases from J, the gap between germline ends came to 8 bases. The CDR3 contains 12 residues. Looked up from germline, CDR1 is MNHEY and CDR2 is SMNVEV (reference sequence). This CDR3 is CASRASPYEQYF. DNA for the CDR3: TGTGCCAGCAGGGCCTCTCCCTACGAGCAGTACTTC.

This clone appeared a few times. The gene calls are TRBV30 and TRBJ2-3; D is undetermined. This CDR3 contains 12 residues. The germline gives CDR1 GTSNPN, CDR2 SVGIG (reference sequence). The V and J ends lost 3 bases and 3 bases respectively, with 7 bases between them. The CDR3 loop reads CAWSLKTDTQYF. Here the CDR3 DNA reads TGTGCCTGGAGCCTTAAAACAGATACGCAGTATTTT.

The chain joins TRBV11-2 to TRBJ2-5; D might be TRBD1 (6 bases). The DNA end is more similar to TRBJ2-7, so the J call may be wrong. The CDR3 length is 12 residues. Germline V gene data show CDR1 as SGHAT and CDR2 as FQNNGV. Written as DNA, the CDR3 is TGTGCCAGCAGCTTCAACAGGGACGAGCAGTACTTC. Amino acid sequence: CASSFNRDEQYF.

This chain links TRBV27 with TRBJ2-3, with D tentatively TRBD1 or TRBD2 (6 bases each). V was shortened by 5 bases and J by 6 bases, with 12 bases between the two germline ends. The CDR3 covers 13 residues. Per the germline V gene, CDR1 is MNHEY and CDR2 is SMNVEV (reference sequence). The CDR3 DNA sequence: TGTGCCAGCAGTCTGGGGGGCCGGGATACGCAGTATTTT. This gives the protein CASSLGGRDTQYF.

This chain links TRBV11-1 with TRBJ1-4; no clear D. Trimming stripped 5 bases from V and 8 bases from J, with 15 bases between. The V gene's germline CDR1 is SGHAT and CDR2 FQDESV (reference sequence). The CDR3 has 14 amino acids. The CDR3 reads CASSSQRKEEKLFF. The CDR3 DNA sequence: TGTGCCAGCAGCAGTCAGAGAAAAGAAGAAAAACTGTTTTTT.

This clone was seen a handful of times. The gene calls are TRBV9 and TRBJ2-6; perhaps TRBD2 as D (6 bases). This CDR3 comprises 14 residues. CDR1 SGDLS and CDR2 YYNGEE come from the germline V gene. V was cut by 2 bases and J by 5 bases, with 8 bases left in between. CDR3 bases: TGTGCCAGCAGCGTTAGCGGATGGGCCAACGTCCTGACTTTC. As protein: CASSVSGWANVLTF.

This clone was picked up one time. The genes are TRBV9 and TRBJ2-7, with TRBD2 identical over 9 bases. The CDR3 totals 15 residues. CDR1 and CDR2 (germline): SGDLS, YYNGEE. V was pared by 4 bases and J by 3 bases, with 8 bases of the junction left unmatched. The CDR3 loop is CASSPLAGGLYEQYF. CDR3 sequence (DNA): TGTGCCAGCAGCCCTTTGGCGGGAGGGCTCTACGAGCAGTACTTC.

This chain connects TRBV7-9 to TRBJ2-1; 9 bases are a match to TRBD2. CDR1 and CDR2 from the germline V gene are SEHNR and FQNEAQ (reference sequence). The CDR3 has 18 residues. Trimming cost V 0 bases and J 4 bases; bases outside gene matches: 10. The CDR3 DNA follows: TGTGCCAGCAGCTTAGCGCTAATTAATAGCGGGGGATACAATGAGCAGTTCTTC. Translated, it gives CASSLALINSGGYNEQFF.

The V gene is TRBV19, the J gene TRBJ2-7; D possibly corresponds to TRBD1 (6 bases). V lost 5 bases, J lost 2 bases, and 10 bases lay in between. CDR1 LNHDA and CDR2 SQIVND come from the germline V gene (reference sequence). The CDR3 runs 13 residues. In DNA form, the CDR3 reads TGTGCCAGTAGTGTGAGGACAGCCTACGAGCAGTACTTC. This codes for CASSVRTAYEQYF.

The chain couples TRBV14 to TRBJ2-7; the D gene could be TRBD1 or TRBD2 (5 bases each). Trimming took off 4 bases at V and 3 bases at J, with 19 bases between the two ends. CDR3 length: 16 residues. CDR1 and CDR2 from the germline V gene are SGHDN and FVKESK. Here the CDR3 DNA reads TGTGCCAGCAGCCCTCGGCTCCGAGGGGCGAGCTACGAGCAGTACTTC. Encoded protein: CASSPRLRGASYEQYF.

V gene TRBV7-8 combines with J gene TRBJ2-2; D gene unclear. The CDR3 extends over 14 amino acids. V gave up 4 bases and J gave up 1 base, with 7 bases separating them. CDR1 and CDR2 (germline): SGHVS, FQNEAQ. The CDR3 sequence is CASSSGMNTGELFF. DNA for the CDR3: TGTGCCAGCAGCTCCGGAATGAACACCGGGGAGCTGTTTTTT.

The rearrangement joins TRBV7-9 to TRBJ2-7, with D perhaps matching TRBD2 (6 bases). The CDR3 consists of 15 residues. The V end was cut by 4 bases, the J end by 3 bases, with 16 bases between. The germline V gene has CDR1 SEHNR and CDR2 FQNEAQ (reference sequence). CDR3 loop: CASSSGLGFSYEQYF. The CDR3 DNA is TGTGCCAGCAGCTCGGGACTGGGTTTTAGCTACGAGCAGTACTTC. Supplemented by reference TRBV7-9 and TRBJ2-7, the full variable domain reads DTGVSQNPRHKITKRGQNVTFRCDPISEHNRLYWYRQTLGQGPEFLTYFQNEAQLEKSRLLSDRFSAERPKGSFSTLEIQRTEQGDSAMYLCASSSGLGFSYEQYFGPGTRLTVT.

This clone was picked up a small number of times. The sample contains more than one DNA sequence encoding this CDR3. The rearrangement links TRBV11-2 to TRBJ2-1; D call uncertain. The germline gives CDR1 SGHAT, CDR2 FQNNGV. Trimming cost V 5 bases and J 0 bases, with 8 bases left between them. The CDR3 has 14 residues. Written as DNA, the CDR3 is TGTGCCAGCAGCCCGCCGAGCTCCTACAATGAGCAGTTCTTC. It is translated as CASSPPSSYNEQFF.